This T cell receptor (beta chain) was recorded in a study of blood T cell repertoires in COVID-19. Across the study: Some COVID-19 samples were acute and others convalescent; all came from the United States, Italy and Spain.

Clones were read by immunoSEQ multiplex PCR, and TCRdb kept only the in-frame ones, dropping some. The sample lists about 44,000 clones; 87% were seen once. V lost 4 bases, J lost 3 bases, and 8 bases stayed unmatched. The CDR3 runs to 16 residues. Germline loops: CDR1 MGHRA, CDR2 YSYEKL. The sequence was obtained from a human donor in a cohort sampled during active COVID-19. This chain joins TRBV4-1 and TRBJ2-5; 10 positions match TRBD2. Material: peripheral blood. CDR3 nucleotides: TGCGCCAGCAGCCCCCGGTTTGGACTAGCGGAAGAGACCCAGTACTTC. The encoded protein is CASSPRFGLAEETQYF.